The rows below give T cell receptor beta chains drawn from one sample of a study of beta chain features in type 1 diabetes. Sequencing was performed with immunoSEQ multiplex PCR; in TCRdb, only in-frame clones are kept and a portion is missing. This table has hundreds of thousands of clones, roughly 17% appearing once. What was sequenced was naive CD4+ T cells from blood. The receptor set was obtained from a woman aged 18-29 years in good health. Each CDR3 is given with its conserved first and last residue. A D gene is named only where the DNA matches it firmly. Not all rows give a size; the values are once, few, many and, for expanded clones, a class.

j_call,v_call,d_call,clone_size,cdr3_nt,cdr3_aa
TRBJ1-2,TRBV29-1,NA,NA,TGCAGCGCTCACAGGGAAGACTATGGCTACACCTTC,CSAHREDYGYTF
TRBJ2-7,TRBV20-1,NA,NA,TGCAGTGCTAGGTATGGGGTCGAGCAGTACTTC,CSARYGVEQYF
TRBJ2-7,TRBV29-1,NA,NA,TGCAGCGTGCGGGGCCCCTACGAGCAGTACTTC,CSVRGPYEQYF
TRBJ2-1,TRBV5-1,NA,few,TGCGCCAGCAGCTTGGCCACCCCGGGACGGTTATTTCATGAGCAGTTCTTC,CASSLATPGRLFHEQFF
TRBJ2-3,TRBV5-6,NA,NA,TGTGCCAGCAGCCCCAGGACAACCTCGATGCCAATTACGCAGTATTTT,CASSPRTTSMPITQYF
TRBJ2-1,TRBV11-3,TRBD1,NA,TGTGCCAGCAGCTTAGGTAGGACAGGACCCCTACAAAATGAGCAGTTCTTC,CASSLGRTGPLQNEQFF
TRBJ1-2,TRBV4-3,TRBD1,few,TGCGCCAGCAGCCAAGATATTTCAGGGGGCTATGGCTACACCTTC,CASSQDISGGYGYTF
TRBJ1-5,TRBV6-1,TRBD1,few,TGTGCCAGCAGTGTCGAGACAGGGGTAAATCAGCCCCAGCATTTT,CASSVETGVNQPQHF
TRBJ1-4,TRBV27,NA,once,TGTGCCAGCAGTTCTTGGACGGTTAATGAAAAACTGTTTTTT,CASSSWTVNEKLFF
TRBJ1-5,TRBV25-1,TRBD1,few,TGTGCCAGCAGTGAATCCAGGGGGCATCAGCCCCAGCATTTT,CASSESRGHQPQHF
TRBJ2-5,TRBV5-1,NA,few,TGCGCCAGCAGCTCACAGGGTTGGCAAGAGACCCAGTACTTC,CASSSQGWQETQYF
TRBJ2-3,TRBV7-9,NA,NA,TGCGCCAGCAGCCAAGATACGAAGTCAGGTACGCAGTATTTT,CASSQDTKSGTQYF
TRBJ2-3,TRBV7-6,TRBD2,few,TGTGCCAGCAGTTTAGCGGGAGGGATAGCAGATACGCAGTATTTT,CASSLAGGIADTQYF
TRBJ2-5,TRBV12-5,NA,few,TGTGCTAGTGGTTTGGGTCGATCGGGGACCCAGTACTTC,CASGLGRSGTQYF
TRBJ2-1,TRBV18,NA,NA,TGTGCCAGCTCACCACGGTACACGGACAATGAGCAGTTCTTC,CASSPRYTDNEQFF
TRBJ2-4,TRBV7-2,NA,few,TGTGCCAGCAGCTTAGTTCCCCGGTCAAACGCCAAAAACATTCAGTACTTC,CASSLVPRSNAKNIQYF
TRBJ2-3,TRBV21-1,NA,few,TGTGCCAGCAGAGGACTAGCCCCAGATACGCAGTATTTT,CASRGLAPDTQYF
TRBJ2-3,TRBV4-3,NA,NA,TGCGCCAGCAGCCAACTAGTCGGTCTAGCAGGAGATACGCAGTATTTT,CASSQLVGLAGDTQYF
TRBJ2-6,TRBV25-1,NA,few,TGTGCCAGCAGTGAAAGGGGGGGAGCCGGGGCCAACGTCCTGACTTTC,CASSERGGAGANVLTF
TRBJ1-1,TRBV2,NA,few,TGTGCCAGCAGTGAACATGGCAACACTGAAGCTTTCTTT,CASSEHGNTEAFF
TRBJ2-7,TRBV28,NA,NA,TGTGCCAGCAGGCTGGACAGCTACGAGCAGTACTTC,CASRLDSYEQYF
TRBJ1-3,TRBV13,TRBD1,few,TGTGCCAGCAGCACGACAGGGTCTGGAAACACCATATATTTT,CASSTTGSGNTIYF
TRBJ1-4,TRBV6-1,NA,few,TGTGCCAGCAGCCCTGCAGGAAGGAGTGAAAAACTGTTTTTT,CASSPAGRSEKLFF
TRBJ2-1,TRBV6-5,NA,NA,TGTGCCAGCAGTTACTCGTCGGCAGGGGGGACTGAGCAGTTCTTC,CASSYSSAGGTEQFF
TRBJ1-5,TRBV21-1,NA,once,TGTGCCAGCAGCGGGCCCCCTCTTTCATATCAGCCCCAGCATTTT,CASSGPPLSYQPQHF
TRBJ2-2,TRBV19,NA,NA,TGTGCCAGTAGTACACAGCTTTTCACCGGGGAGCTGTTTTTT,CASSTQLFTGELFF
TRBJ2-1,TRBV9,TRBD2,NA,TGTGCCAGCAGCGTAGTGAGCGGGAGGGCGTCTGAGCAGTTCTTC,CASSVVSGRASEQFF
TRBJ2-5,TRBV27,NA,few,TGTGCCAGCGGACCTAGCGCGAACCAAGAGACCCAGTACTTC,CASGPSANQETQYF
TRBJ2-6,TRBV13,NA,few,TGTGCCAGCAGACACCTCTACTCTGGGGCCAACGTCCTGACTTTC,CASRHLYSGANVLTF
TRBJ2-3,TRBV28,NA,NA,TGTGCCAGCACCTCGGTGGGGGAATACAGCAGCACAGATACGCAGTATTTT,CASTSVGEYSSTDTQYF
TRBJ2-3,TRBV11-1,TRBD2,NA,TGTGCCAGCAGCTTATGGGCGGGAGCAGCAGATACGCAGTATTTT,CASSLWAGAADTQYF
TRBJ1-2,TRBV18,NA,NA,TGTGCCAGCTCACGGCGGGACGAATATGGCTACACCTTC,CASSRRDEYGYTF
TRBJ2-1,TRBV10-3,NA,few,TGTGCCATCAGTGTCGGGCAGGACAATGAGCAGTTCTTC,CAISVGQDNEQFF
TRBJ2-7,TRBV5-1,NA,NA,TGCGCCAGCAGCTTGGCCCCGGACAAAGTCTACGAGCAGTACTTC,CASSLAPDKVYEQYF
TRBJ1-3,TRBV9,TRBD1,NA,TGTGCCAGCAGCCCAGTTGTAGGGGGCTTCGAAAACACCATATATTTT,CASSPVVGGFENTIYF
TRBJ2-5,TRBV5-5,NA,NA,TGTGCCAGCAGCACCGTAGAGACCCAGTACTTC,CASSTVETQYF
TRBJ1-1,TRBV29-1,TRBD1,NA,TGCAGCGTCGGTCAGGGGGCCACTGAAGCTTTCTTT,CSVGQGATEAFF